This T cell receptor (beta chain) was profiled in a study of cytomegalovirus exposure and HLA in healthy donors. Study-level results: Cytomegalovirus association was assigned to approximately 160 TCR beta chains.

On this clone itself: What it binds is unknown.

Germline CDR1 SQVTM, CDR2 ANQGSEA. This CDR3 has 12 residues. V lost 5 bases to trimming and J lost 3 bases, with 8 bases between them. PCR employed 60 Vbeta and 13 Jbeta primers. Data came from immunoSEQ multiplex PCR; TCRdb stores just in-frame clones and leaves some out. Altogether some 180,000 clones are present, 65% to 85% being singletons, with the ten largest covering less than 3.5%. Sequencing was done on a sample of PBMCs. The clonotype originates from a woman younger than 45 in good health and CMV-seronegative. The chain couples TRBV29-1 to TRBJ1-3; the D gene is possibly TRBD1 (5 bases). The CDR3 protein is CSVRRGGNTIYF. The CDR3 DNA reads TGCAGCGTTAGGAGGGGTGGAAACACCATATATTTT.